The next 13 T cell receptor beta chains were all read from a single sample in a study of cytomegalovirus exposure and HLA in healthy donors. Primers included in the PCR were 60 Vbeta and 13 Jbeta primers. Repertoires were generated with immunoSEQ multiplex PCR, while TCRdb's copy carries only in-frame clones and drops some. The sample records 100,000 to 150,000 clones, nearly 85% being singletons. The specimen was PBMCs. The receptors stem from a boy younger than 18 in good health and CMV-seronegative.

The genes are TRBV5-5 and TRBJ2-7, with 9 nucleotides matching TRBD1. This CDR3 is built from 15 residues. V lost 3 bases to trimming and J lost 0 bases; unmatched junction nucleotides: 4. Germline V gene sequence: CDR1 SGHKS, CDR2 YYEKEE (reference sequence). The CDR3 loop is CASSWGQGVSYEQYF. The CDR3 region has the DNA TGTGCCAGCAGCTGGGGACAGGGAGTCTCCTACGAGCAGTACTTC.

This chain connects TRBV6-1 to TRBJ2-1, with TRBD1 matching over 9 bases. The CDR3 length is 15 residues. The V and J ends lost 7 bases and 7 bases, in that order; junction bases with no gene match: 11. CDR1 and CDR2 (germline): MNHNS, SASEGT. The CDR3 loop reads CASTTGGQGRNEQFF. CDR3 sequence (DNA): TGTGCCAGCACCACCGGGGGACAGGGCCGAAATGAGCAGTTCTTC.

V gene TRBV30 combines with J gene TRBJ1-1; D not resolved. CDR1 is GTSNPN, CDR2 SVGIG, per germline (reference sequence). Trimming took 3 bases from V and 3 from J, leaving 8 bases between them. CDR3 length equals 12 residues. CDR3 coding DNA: TGTGCCTGGAGAGAGGGAGACACTGAAGCTTTCTTT. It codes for CAWREGDTEAFF.

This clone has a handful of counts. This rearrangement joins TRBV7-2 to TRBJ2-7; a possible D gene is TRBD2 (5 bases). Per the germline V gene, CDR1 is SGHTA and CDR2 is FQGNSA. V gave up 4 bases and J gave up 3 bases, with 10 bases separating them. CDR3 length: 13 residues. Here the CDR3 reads CASSSWENYEQYF. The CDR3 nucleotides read TGTGCCAGCAGCTCTTGGGAGAACTACGAGCAGTACTTC.

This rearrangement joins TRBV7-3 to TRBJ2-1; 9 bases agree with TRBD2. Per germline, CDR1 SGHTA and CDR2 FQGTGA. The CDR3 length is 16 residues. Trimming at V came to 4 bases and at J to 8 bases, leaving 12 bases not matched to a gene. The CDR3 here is CASSSLGSGGSDEQFF. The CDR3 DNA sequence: TGTGCCAGCAGCTCCCTTGGCAGCGGGGGGAGCGATGAGCAGTTCTTC. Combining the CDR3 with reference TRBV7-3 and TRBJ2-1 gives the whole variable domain GAGVSQTPSNKVTEKGKYVELRCDPISGHTALYWYRQSLGQGPEFLIYFQGTGAADDSGLPNDRFFAVRPEGSVSTLKIQRTERGDSAVYLCASSSLGSGGSDEQFFGPGTRLTVL.

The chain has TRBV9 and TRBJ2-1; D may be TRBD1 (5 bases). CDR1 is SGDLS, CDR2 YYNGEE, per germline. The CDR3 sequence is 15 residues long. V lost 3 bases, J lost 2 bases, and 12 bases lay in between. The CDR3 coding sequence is TGTGCCAGCAGCGCCGGACACAGCCCCTACAATGAGCAGTTCTTC. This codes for CASSAGHSPYNEQFF.

The CDR3 DNA sequence: TGTGCCTGCTTGGACACAGTGGGCACAGATACGCAGTATTTT. It translates to CACLDTVGTDTQYF. The chain joins TRBV30 to TRBJ2-3; D might be TRBD1 (5 bases). The CDR3 is 14 residues long. The V and J ends lost 6 bases and 1 base respectively, with 14 bases between them. Germline V CDR1 and CDR2: GTSNPN, SVGIG (reference sequence).

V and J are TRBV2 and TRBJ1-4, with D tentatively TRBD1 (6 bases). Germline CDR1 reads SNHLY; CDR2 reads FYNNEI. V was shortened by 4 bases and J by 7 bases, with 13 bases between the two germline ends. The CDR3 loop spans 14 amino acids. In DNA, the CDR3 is TGTGCCAGCAGTGTAGGGGGTTTTGGTGAAAAACTGTTTTTT. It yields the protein CASSVGGFGEKLFF.

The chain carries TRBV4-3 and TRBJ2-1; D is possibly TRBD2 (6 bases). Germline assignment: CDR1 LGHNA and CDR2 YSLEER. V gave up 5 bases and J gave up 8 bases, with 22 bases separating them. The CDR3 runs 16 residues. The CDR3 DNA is TGCGCCAGCAGCTCCACAACGGGAGCCCTCCAGGATGAGCAGTTCTTC. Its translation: CASSSTTGALQDEQFF.

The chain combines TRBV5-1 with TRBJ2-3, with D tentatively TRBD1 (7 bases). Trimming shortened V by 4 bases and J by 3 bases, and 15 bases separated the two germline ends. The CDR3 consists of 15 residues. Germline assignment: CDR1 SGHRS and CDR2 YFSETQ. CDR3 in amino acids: CASSLRGDSTDTQYF. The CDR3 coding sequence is TGCGCCAGCAGCCTCAGGGGGGACAGTACAGATACGCAGTATTTT.

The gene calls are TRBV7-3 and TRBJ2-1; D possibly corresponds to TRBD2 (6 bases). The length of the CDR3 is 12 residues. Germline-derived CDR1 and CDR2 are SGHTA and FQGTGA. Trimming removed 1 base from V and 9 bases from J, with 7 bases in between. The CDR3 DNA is TGTGCCAGCAGCTTAATGGGGGGTGAGCAGTTCTTC. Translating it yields CASSLMGGEQFF.

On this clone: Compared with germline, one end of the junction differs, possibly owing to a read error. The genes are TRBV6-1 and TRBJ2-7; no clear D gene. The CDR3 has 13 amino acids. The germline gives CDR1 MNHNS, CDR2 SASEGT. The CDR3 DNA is TGTGCCAGCAGTGTACAGCCGTCCTCCGAGCAGTACTTC. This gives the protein CASSVQPSSEQYF.

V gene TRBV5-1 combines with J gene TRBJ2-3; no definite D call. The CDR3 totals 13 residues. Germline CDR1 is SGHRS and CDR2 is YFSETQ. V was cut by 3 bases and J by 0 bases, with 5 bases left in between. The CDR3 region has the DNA TGCGCCAGCAGCTGGGCTAGCACAGATACGCAGTATTTT. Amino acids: CASSWASTDTQYF.